Presented here are 25 T cell receptor beta chains from one specimen sequenced in a study of blood T cell repertoires in COVID-19. Produced via immunoSEQ multiplex PCR; TCRdb's table is partial and in-frame only. The table lists approximately 210,000 clones, 70% to 90% of them singletons. Sequencing was carried out using peripheral blood. These TCRs come from an older woman with active or convalescent COVID-19.

The rearrangement links TRBV5-1 to TRBJ1-1; D unresolved. Per germline, CDR1 SGHRS and CDR2 YFSETQ. The ends were cut back, 4 bases at V and 0 bases at J, with 10 bases in the middle. CDR3 length: 14 residues. CDR3 coding DNA: TGCGCCAGCAGCGGGCCGGAACTGAACACTGAAGCTTTCTTT. Its protein is CASSGPELNTEAFF.

The rearrangement links TRBV19 to TRBJ1-2, with D possibly being TRBD1 (5 bases). The CDR3 runs 13 residues. Germline V gene data show CDR1 as LNHDA and CDR2 as SQIVND (reference sequence). V was pared by 4 bases and J by 4 bases, with 10 bases between. CDR3 residues: CASSTGRGYGYTF. CDR3 coding DNA: TGTGCCAGTAGTACTGGAAGGGGCTATGGCTACACCTTC.

This clone has just a few counts. This rearrangement joins TRBV6-5 to TRBJ2-2; D might be TRBD1 (5 bases). The CDR3 loop spans 14 amino acids. V was shortened by 3 bases and J by 4 bases, with 9 bases between the two germline ends. Germline V lookup: CDR1 MNHEY, CDR2 SVGAGI. This CDR3 reads CASSYDSATGELFF. The CDR3 DNA reads as TGTGCCAGCAGTTATGACAGTGCCACCGGGGAGCTGTTTTTT.

The chain has TRBV11-2 and TRBJ2-7; D is ambiguous. There are 16 residues in the CDR3. CDR1 and CDR2 (germline): SGHAT, FQNNGV. Trimming took off 1 base at V and 0 bases at J, with 13 bases between the two ends. Here the CDR3 DNA reads TGTGCCAGCAGCTTAGGCGGCGGCAGATTCTCCTACGAGCAGTACTTC. Protein: CASSLGGGRFSYEQYF.

V and J are TRBV2 and TRBJ2-1; 9 bases are a match to TRBD1. Germline CDR1 SNHLY, CDR2 FYNNEI. The CDR3 totals 14 residues. J lost 12 bases, V lost 8 bases, and 14 bases had no gene match. CDR3 sequence: CASAGQGTSGGQFF. In DNA form, the CDR3 reads TGTGCCAGCGCGGGACAGGGTACCTCAGGTGGGCAGTTCTTC.

V and J are TRBV10-3 and TRBJ1-4; 12 bases agree with TRBD1. The J segment lost 2 bases and the V segment lost 6 bases, leaving 7 bases of the junction unmatched. The germline CDR1 and CDR2 sequences are ENHRY and SYGVKD. The CDR3 length is 17 residues. This chain's CDR3 is CAISPGQGASTNEKLFF. CDR3 in DNA: TGTGCCATCAGCCCGGGACAGGGGGCGAGTACTAATGAAAAACTGTTTTTT.

This clone was counted between two and nine times. The chain recombines TRBV30 with TRBJ1-6, with TRBD1 identical over 7 bases. From germline, CDR1 is GTSNPN and CDR2 SVGIG (reference sequence). The CDR3 totals 13 residues. The V segment lost 2 bases and the J segment 10 bases; nucleotides outside the gene matches: 5. CDR3 nucleotides: TGTGCCTGGAGTACAGGGGACTCATCACCCCTCCACTTT. Translating it yields CAWSTGDSSPLHF.

The V gene is TRBV14, the J gene TRBJ1-6; 9 positions agree with TRBD1. CDR3 length: 12 amino acids. Trimming cost V 6 bases and J 11 bases; bases outside gene matches: 2. CDR1 and CDR2 (germline): SGHDN, FVKESK. CDR3 coding DNA: TGTGCCAGCAGGGACAGGGGTCCACCCCTCCACTTT. It is translated as CASRDRGPPLHF.

The J gene is TRBJ1-4, the V gene TRBV11-2; D not resolved. Per the germline V gene, CDR1 is SGHAT and CDR2 is FQNNGV. The CDR3 length is 15 residues. Trimming pared 4 bases from V and 3 bases from J, leaving 12 bases between. CDR3 protein: CASSSARVANEKLFF. The CDR3 region has the DNA TGTGCCAGCAGCTCGGCGAGGGTAGCTAATGAAAAACTGTTTTTT.

The chain couples TRBV6-5 to TRBJ2-2, with D possibly TRBD2 on 6 matching bases. The CDR3 is 15 amino acids. CDR1 and CDR2 (germline): MNHEY, SVGAGI. Trimming removed 1 base from V and 7 bases from J, with 13 bases in between. This CDR3 is CASSYFSGEVGELFF. The DNA for the CDR3 is TGTGCCAGCAGTTACTTCTCGGGGGAGGTCGGGGAGCTGTTTTTT.

V is TRBV5-1 and J is TRBJ2-5; the D gene is possibly TRBD2 (6 bases). The CDR3 is 15 residues long. Germline values: CDR1 SGHRS, CDR2 YFSETQ. The ends were cut back, 1 base at V and 1 base at J, with 11 bases in the middle. The CDR3 region is CASSLYLGGQETQYF. The CDR3 coding sequence is TGCGCCAGCAGCTTGTATTTGGGGGGCCAAGAGACCCAGTACTTC.

The chain combines TRBV12-3 or TRBV12-4 with TRBJ2-5; D is ambiguous. This CDR3 is built from 13 residues. V lost 3 bases to trimming and J lost 2 bases, with 7 bases between them. The CDR3 here is CASSFVRQETQYF. CDR3 nucleotide sequence: TGTGCCAGCAGTTTCGTCCGGCAAGAGACCCAGTACTTC.

The genes are TRBV2 and TRBJ2-5; 8 nucleotides agree with TRBD1. Germline trimming cut 2 bases from V and 5 bases from J; bases unmatched to any gene: 7. This CDR3 spans 15 amino acids. Germline V CDR1 and CDR2: SNHLY, FYNNEI. CDR3 residues: CASSEPWTGLETQYF. The CDR3 nucleotides are TGTGCCAGCAGTGAACCTTGGACAGGGTTGGAGACCCAGTACTTC.

Here the CDR3 reads CAISEGTAATNEKLFF. CDR3 nucleotides: TGTGCCATCAGCGAGGGGACAGCGGCAACTAATGAAAAACTGTTTTTT. V gene TRBV10-3 combines with J gene TRBJ1-4; 7 nucleotides align to TRBD1. V was pared by 6 bases and J by 0 bases, with 7 bases of the junction left unmatched. The CDR3 consists of 16 residues. Germline CDR1 ENHRY, CDR2 SYGVKD.

This chain links TRBV24-1 with TRBJ2-7; tentatively, D is TRBD1 (6 bases). The V and J ends lost 2 bases and 4 bases respectively, with 23 bases between them. The germline gives CDR1 KGHDR, CDR2 SFDVKD. The CDR3 is 18 residues long. CDR3 sequence reads: CATSDSSPRTTRGYEQYF. In nucleotides, the CDR3 is TGTGCCACCAGTGATTCATCTCCCCGGACCACGAGGGGGTACGAGCAGTACTTC.

V is TRBV12-3 or TRBV12-4 and J is TRBJ2-1; tentatively, D is TRBD1 (6 bases). The CDR3 spans 13 residues. V shed 8 bases and J shed 7 bases, with 15 bases lying between them. The CDR3 DNA sequence: TGTGCCAGCCTTAACAGGGAGTCAAATGAGCAGTTCTTC. Translated: CASLNRESNEQFF.

V gene TRBV10-1 combines with J gene TRBJ2-5, with D hard to call. CDR1 WNHNN and CDR2 SYGVQD come from the germline V gene (reference sequence). V was shortened by 2 bases and J by 1 base, with 8 bases between the two germline ends. CDR3 length: 14 amino acids. CDR3 DNA sequence: TGCGCCAGCAGTGAGGCGGCGTTCCAAGAGACCCAGTACTTC. Its protein is CASSEAAFQETQYF.

Worth noting for this clone: The same CDR3 can be traced to other DNA sequences in this sample. The chain uses TRBV5-1 and TRBJ2-3; possibly TRBD2 for D (6 bases). Germline CDR1 is SGHRS and CDR2 is YFSETQ. V was cut by 0 bases and J by 0 bases, with 8 bases left in between. The CDR3 extends over 15 amino acids. In DNA, the CDR3 is TGCGCCAGCAGCTTGGTCGCGGGAAGCACAGATACGCAGTATTTT. Residues: CASSLVAGSTDTQYF.

The chain joins TRBV4-2 to TRBJ1-1, with D perhaps matching TRBD1 (6 bases). The V and J ends lost 4 bases and 1 base respectively, with 13 bases between them. The CDR3 contains 15 residues. Germline CDR1 is LGHNA and CDR2 is YNFKEQ. CDR3 loop: CASSLNPTGNTEAFF. The CDR3 DNA reads TGTGCCAGCAGCCTAAACCCGACAGGGAACACTGAAGCTTTCTTT.

This clone was found once. This chain uses TRBV6-5 with TRBJ2-3, with TRBD1 as a possible D gene (5 bases). Germline CDR1 is MNHEY and CDR2 is SVGAGI. The V end lost 3 bases, the J end lost 2 bases, and 12 bases lay between the germline ends. The CDR3 runs 15 residues. CDR3 in DNA: TGTGCCAGCAGTTATTCAGGGATGTCCACAGATACGCAGTATTTT. Translating gives CASSYSGMSTDTQYF.

The CDR3 reads CASSLAEGREAEAFF. CDR3 DNA: TGCGCCAGCAGCTTGGCCGAAGGAAGGGAGGCTGAAGCTTTCTTT. The chain couples TRBV5-1 to TRBJ1-1; D remains ambiguous. The CDR3 runs 15 residues. Germline-derived CDR1 and CDR2 are SGHRS and YFSETQ. Trimming removed 0 bases at V and 6 bases at J, with 15 bases between.

The chain recombines TRBV27 with TRBJ1-1; TRBD1 might be the D (6 bases). The length of the CDR3 is 14 residues. V lost 6 bases to trimming and J lost 3 bases, with 14 bases between them. The germline V gene has CDR1 MNHEY and CDR2 SMNVEV (reference sequence). The CDR3 loop reads CASSRSGGHTEAFF. CDR3 nucleotides: TGTGCCAGCAGCCGCAGCGGGGGGCACACTGAAGCTTTCTTT.

The gene calls are TRBV5-4 and TRBJ2-6, with 7 bases that match TRBD2. The CDR3 runs 17 residues. Germline V gene sequence: CDR1 SGHNT, CDR2 YYREEE (reference sequence). Trimming removed 2 bases from V and 4 bases from J; junction bases left unmatched: 9. The CDR3 nucleotides are TGTGCCAGCAGCTTCCCCCCTGGGAGGGCAGGGGCCAACGTCCTGACTTTC. Translation: CASSFPPGRAGANVLTF. Complete variable domain (other parts from reference TRBV5-4 and TRBJ2-6): ETGVTQSPTHLIKTRGQQVTLRCSSQSGHNTVSWYQQALGQGPQFIFQYYREEENGRGNFPPRFSGLQFPNYSSELNVNALELDDSALYLCASSFPPGRAGANVLTFGAGSRLTVL.

As for this clone: The junction and the germline gene differ at one end; a read error may be behind it. The V and J genes are TRBV5-3 and TRBJ1-2; TRBD1 is a possible D gene (6 bases). TRBV5-3 is known as an ORF, though its function is uncertain. The CDR3 length is 16 residues. CDR3: CARSLEGEFSNCGYTF. The CDR3 nucleotides read TGTGCCAGAAGCTTGGAGGGGGAGTTCAGCAACTGTGGCTACACCTTC.

This clone was detected once. This sequence joins TRBV11-2 and TRBJ1-1; D call uncertain. The CDR3 is 12 amino acids. V was clipped by 0 bases and J by 7 bases, with 6 bases between them. Germline V CDR1 and CDR2: SGHAT, FQNNGV. The CDR3 nucleotides read TGTGCCAGCAGCTTAGATCGGGTTGAAGCTTTCTTT. Encoded protein: CASSLDRVEAFF.